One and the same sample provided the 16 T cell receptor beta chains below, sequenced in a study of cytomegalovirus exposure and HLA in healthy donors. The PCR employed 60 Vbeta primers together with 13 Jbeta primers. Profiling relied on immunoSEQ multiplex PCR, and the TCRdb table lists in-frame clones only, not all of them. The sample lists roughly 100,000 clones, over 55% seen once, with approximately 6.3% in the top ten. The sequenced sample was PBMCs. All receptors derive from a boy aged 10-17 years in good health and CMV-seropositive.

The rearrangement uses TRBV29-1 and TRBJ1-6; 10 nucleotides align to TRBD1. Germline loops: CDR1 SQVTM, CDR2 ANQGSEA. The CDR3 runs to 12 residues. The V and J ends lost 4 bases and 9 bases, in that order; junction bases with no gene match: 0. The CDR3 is CSVGTGGSPLHF. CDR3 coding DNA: TGCAGCGTTGGGACAGGGGGTTCACCCCTCCACTTT.

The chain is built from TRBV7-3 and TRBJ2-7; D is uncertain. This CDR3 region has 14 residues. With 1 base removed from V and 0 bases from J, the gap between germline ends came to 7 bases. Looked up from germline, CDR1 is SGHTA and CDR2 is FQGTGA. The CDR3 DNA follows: TGTGCCAGCAGCTTAATCGTCGGCTCCTACGAGCAGTACTTC. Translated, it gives CASSLIVGSYEQYF.

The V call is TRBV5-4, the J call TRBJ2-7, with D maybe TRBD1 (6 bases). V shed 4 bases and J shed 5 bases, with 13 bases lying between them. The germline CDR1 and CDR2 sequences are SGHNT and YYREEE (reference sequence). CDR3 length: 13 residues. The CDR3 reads CASSRDTLHEQYF. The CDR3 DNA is TGTGCCAGCAGCCGGGACACCCTCCACGAGCAGTACTTC. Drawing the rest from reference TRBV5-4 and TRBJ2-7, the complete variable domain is ETGVTQSPTHLIKTRGQQVTLRCSSQSGHNTVSWYQQALGQGPQFIFQYYREEENGRGNFPPRFSGLQFPNYSSELNVNALELDDSALYLCASSRDTLHEQYFGPGTRLTVT.

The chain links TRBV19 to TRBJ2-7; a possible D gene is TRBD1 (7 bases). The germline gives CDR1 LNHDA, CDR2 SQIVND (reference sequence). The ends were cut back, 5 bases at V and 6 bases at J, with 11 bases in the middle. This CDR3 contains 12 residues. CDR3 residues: CASSSGGGEQYF. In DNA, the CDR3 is TGTGCCAGTAGTTCAGGGGGAGGCGAGCAGTACTTC.

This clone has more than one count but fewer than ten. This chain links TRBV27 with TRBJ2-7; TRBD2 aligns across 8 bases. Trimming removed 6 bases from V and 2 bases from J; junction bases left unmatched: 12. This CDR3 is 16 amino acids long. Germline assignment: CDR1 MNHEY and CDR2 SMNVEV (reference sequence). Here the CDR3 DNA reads TGTGCCAGCAGCCGTCCTAGCGGGTTGGGGACCTACGAGCAGTACTTC. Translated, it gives CASSRPSGLGTYEQYF.

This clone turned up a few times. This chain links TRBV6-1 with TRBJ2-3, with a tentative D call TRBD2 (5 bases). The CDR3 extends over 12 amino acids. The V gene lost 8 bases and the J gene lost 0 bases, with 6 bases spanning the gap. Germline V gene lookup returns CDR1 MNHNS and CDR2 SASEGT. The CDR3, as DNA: TGTGCCAGCCAGCGGAGCACAGATACGCAGTATTTT. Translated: CASQRSTDTQYF.

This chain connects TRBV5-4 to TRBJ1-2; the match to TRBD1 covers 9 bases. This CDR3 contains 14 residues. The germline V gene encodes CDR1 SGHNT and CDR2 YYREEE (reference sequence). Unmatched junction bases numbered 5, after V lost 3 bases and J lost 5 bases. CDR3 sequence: CASSSRDREYGYTF. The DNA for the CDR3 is TGTGCCAGCAGCTCCCGGGACAGGGAGTATGGCTACACCTTC.

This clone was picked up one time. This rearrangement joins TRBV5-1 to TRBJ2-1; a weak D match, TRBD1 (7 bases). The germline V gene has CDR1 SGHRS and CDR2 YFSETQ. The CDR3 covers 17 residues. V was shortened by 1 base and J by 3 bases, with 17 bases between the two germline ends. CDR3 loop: CASSLTFSGGNYNEQFF. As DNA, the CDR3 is TGCGCCAGCAGCTTGACGTTTTCAGGGGGGAACTACAATGAGCAGTTCTTC.

This CDR3 is CASSLGRARTEAFF. The CDR3 coding sequence is TGTGCCAGCAGTCTCGGCAGGGCCCGCACTGAAGCTTTCTTT. The chain is built from TRBV2 and TRBJ1-1; tentatively, D is TRBD1 (5 bases). The CDR3 sequence is 14 residues long. The ends were cut back, 5 bases at V and 4 bases at J, with 14 bases in the middle. CDR1 and CDR2 from the germline V gene are SNHLY and FYNNEI.

In DNA form, the CDR3 reads TGTGCCAGCAGAGACCCGGGGGGCTACACCTTC. Amino acids: CASRDPGGYTF. The chain couples TRBV6-5 to TRBJ1-2; D gene ambiguous. Looked up from germline, CDR1 is MNHEY and CDR2 is SVGAGI. The CDR3 is 11 residues long. V was shortened by 6 bases and J by 8 bases, with 10 bases between the two germline ends.

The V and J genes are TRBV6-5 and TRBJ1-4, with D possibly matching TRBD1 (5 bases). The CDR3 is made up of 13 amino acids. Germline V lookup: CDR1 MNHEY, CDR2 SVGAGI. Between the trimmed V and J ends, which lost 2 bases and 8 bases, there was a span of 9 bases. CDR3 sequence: CASSYDRTEKLFF. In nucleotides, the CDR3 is TGTGCCAGCAGTTACGATCGGACAGAAAAACTGTTTTTT.

As DNA, the CDR3 is TGTGCCAGCAGTCCATACGCATTGAGAGTACAGGGAGTGGGGGAGACCCAGTACTTC. This translates into CASSPYALRVQGVGETQYF. The chain carries TRBV27 and TRBJ2-5, with D possibly being TRBD1 (6 bases). Trimming took off 5 bases at V and 5 bases at J, with 30 bases between the two ends. CDR1 is MNHEY, CDR2 SMNVEV, per germline (reference sequence). The CDR3 is made up of 19 amino acids.

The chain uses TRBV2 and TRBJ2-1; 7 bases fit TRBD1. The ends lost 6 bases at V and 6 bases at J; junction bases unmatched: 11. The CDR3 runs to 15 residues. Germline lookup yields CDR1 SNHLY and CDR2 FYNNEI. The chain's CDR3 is CASRTIKGAVNEQFF. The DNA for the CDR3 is TGTGCCAGCAGAACCATTAAGGGGGCGGTCAATGAGCAGTTCTTC.

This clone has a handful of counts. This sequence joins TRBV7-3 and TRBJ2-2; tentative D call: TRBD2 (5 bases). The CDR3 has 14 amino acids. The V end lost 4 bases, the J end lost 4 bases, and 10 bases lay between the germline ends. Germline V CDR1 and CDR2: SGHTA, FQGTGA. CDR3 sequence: CASSSSGSTGELFF. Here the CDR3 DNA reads TGTGCCAGCAGCTCATCGGGGAGCACCGGGGAGCTGTTTTTT.

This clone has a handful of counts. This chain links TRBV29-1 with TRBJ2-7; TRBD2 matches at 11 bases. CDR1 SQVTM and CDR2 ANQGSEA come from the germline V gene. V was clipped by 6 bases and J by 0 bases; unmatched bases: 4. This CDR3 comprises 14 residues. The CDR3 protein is CSVAGTSGSYEQYF. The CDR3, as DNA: TGCAGCGTCGCCGGGACTAGCGGCTCCTACGAGCAGTACTTC.

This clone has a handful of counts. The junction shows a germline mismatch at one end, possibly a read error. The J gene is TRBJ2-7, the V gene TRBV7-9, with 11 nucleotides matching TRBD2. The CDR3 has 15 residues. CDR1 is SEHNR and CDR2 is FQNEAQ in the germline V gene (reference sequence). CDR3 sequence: CASSLAGGELKEQYF. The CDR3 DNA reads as TGTGCCAGCAGCCTAGCGGGGGGTGAGCTCAAAGAGCAGTACTTC. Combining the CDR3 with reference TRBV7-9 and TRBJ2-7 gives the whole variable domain DTGVSQNPRHKITKRGQNVTFRCDPISEHNRLYWYRQTLGQGPEFLTYFQNEAQLEKSRLLSDRFSAERPKGSFSTLEIQRTEQGDSAMYLCASSLAGGELKEQYFGPGTRLTVT.